These T cell receptor beta chains were read from a single sample in a study of regulatory T cells in long-lasting Graves disease. TCRdb fed the multiplex PCR reads into MiXCR, producing one record per CDR3 protein. There are over 450,000 distinct CDR3 sequences in the sample; 20% to 25% occur only once, and roughly 7% lies in the top ten. The sample in question was peripheral blood mononuclear cells (PBMCs), obtained when the disease was refractory, from a patient treated with antithyroid drugs. Receptors were obtained from a female donor with Graves disease. Both conserved end residues are part of each CDR3. D genes are given only for firm matches. Not every row has a clone size; where given, it reads once, few, many or a size class.

d_gene,j_gene,abundance,v_gene,CDR3nt,CDR3aa
-,TRBJ1-4,few,TRBV5-6,TGTGCCAGCAGCTTGGAAAGGGGCAATGAAAAACTGTTTTTT,CASSLERGNEKLFF
-,TRBJ1-2,few,TRBV7-9,TGTGCCAGCAGCTTAGAGGGACAATTGTTTGGCGATGGCTACACCTTC,CASSLEGQLFGDGYTF
-,TRBJ1-1,many,TRBV29-1,TGCAGCGTTCGCAGGAACACTGAAGCTTTCTTT,CSVRRNTEAFF
-,TRBJ2-6,few,TRBV24-1,TGTGCCACCAGTGATGTTTCTGGGGCCAACGTCCTGACTTTC,CATSDVSGANVLTF
TRBD1,TRBJ2-7,many,TRBV28,TGTGCCACACTATCAACAGGGGATCACGAGCAGTACTTC,CATLSTGDHEQYF
-,TRBJ1-5,-,TRBV5-6,TGTGCCAGCAGCTCAGGGACAAGTAATCAGCCCCAGCATTTT,CASSSGTSNQPQHF
-,TRBJ1-5,many,TRBV7-8,TGTGCCAGCACTCTATACCAGGGCGGCAATCAGCCCCAGCATTTT,CASTLYQGGNQPQHF
TRBD1,TRBJ2-3,-,TRBV10-3,TGTGCCATCAGCGACAGGGGTAACACAGATACGCAGTATTTT,CAISDRGNTDTQYF
-,TRBJ1-1,-,TRBV5-1,TGCGCCAGCAGCGTGGGGGGGGGGAGAGCTTTCTTT,CASSVGGGRAFF
TRBD1,TRBJ2-7,once,TRBV7-9,TGTGCCACCCTAGGGAGCAGGGGGCCAAGCTCCTACGAGCAGTACTTC,CATLGSRGPSSYEQYF
-,TRBJ1-3,many,TRBV11-2,TGTGCCAGCAGATCCACAGGACCTGGAAACACCATATATTTT,CASRSTGPGNTIYF
TRBD1,TRBJ1-2,many,TRBV13,TGTGCCAGCAGCCAGACAGGGGAAAACTATGGCTACACCTTC,CASSQTGENYGYTF
-,TRBJ1-2,many,TRBV5-1,TGCGCCAGCAGGTTTCAGGGAGGTTATGGCTACACCTTC,CASRFQGGYGYTF
-,TRBJ2-7,few,TRBV30,TGTGCCTGGAGACGAACTGGAAGCTCCTACGAGCAGTACTTC,CAWRRTGSSYEQYF
TRBD2,TRBJ2-7,many,TRBV12-3/TRBV12-4,TGTGCCAGCAAGCGGGACTCCTACGAGCAGTACTTC,CASKRDSYEQYF
-,TRBJ1-2,many,TRBV6-1,TGTGCCAGCGTCGCTGACTATGGCTACACCTTC,CASVADYGYTF
TRBD1,TRBJ1-1,many,TRBV28,TGTGCCAGCAGGACAGGGGTAATGAACACTGAAGCTTTCTTT,CASRTGVMNTEAFF
-,TRBJ1-5,-,TRBV24-1,TGTGCCACCAGTGAGTTCAGGCAGGCCCAGAATAGCAATCAGCCCCAGCATTTT,CATSEFRQAQNSNQPQHF
-,TRBJ1-1,many,TRBV2,TGTGCCAGCAGTGACGGAGGGTTGAACACTGAAGCTTTCTTT,CASSDGGLNTEAFF
-,TRBJ2-7,many,TRBV7-9,TGTGCCAGCAGTCCCGGACAGCTCTACGAGCAGTACTTC,CASSPGQLYEQYF
-,TRBJ2-7,few,TRBV29-1,TGCAGCGTTGGAAGGGAATTGTCCTACGAGCAGTACTTC,CSVGRELSYEQYF
-,TRBJ1-3,-,TRBV29-1,TGCAGCGTTGAATGGGGGGAAACTGGAAACACCATATATTTT,CSVEWGETGNTIYF
TRBD2,TRBJ2-2,many,TRBV28,TGTGCCAGCCGTGCCGGACTAGGGCGCCCCGGGGAGCTGTTTTTT,CASRAGLGRPGELFF